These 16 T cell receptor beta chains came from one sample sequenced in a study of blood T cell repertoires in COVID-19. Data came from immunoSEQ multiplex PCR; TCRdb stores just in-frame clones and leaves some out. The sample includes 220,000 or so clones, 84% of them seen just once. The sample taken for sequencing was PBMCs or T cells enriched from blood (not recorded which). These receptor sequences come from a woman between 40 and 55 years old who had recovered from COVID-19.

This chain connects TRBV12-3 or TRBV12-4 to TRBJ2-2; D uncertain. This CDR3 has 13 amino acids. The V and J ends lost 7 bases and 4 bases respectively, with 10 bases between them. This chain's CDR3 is CASKPGRTGELFF. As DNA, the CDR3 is TGTGCCAGCAAACCTGGGCGCACCGGGGAGCTGTTTTTT.

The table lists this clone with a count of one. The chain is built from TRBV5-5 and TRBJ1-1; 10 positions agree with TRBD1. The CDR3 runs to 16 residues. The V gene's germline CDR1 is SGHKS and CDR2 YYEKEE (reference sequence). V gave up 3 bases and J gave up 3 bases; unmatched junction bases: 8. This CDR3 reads CASSSAPGTGDTEAFF. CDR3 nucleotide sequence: TGTGCCAGCAGCTCGGCCCCCGGGACAGGGGACACTGAAGCTTTCTTT.

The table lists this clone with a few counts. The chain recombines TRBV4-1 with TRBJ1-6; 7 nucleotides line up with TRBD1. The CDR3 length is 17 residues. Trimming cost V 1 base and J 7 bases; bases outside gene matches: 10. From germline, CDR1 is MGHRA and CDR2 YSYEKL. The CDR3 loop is CASSQATGESYNSPLHF. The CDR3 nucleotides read TGCGCCAGCAGCCAAGCTACAGGGGAAAGTTACAATTCACCCCTCCACTTT.

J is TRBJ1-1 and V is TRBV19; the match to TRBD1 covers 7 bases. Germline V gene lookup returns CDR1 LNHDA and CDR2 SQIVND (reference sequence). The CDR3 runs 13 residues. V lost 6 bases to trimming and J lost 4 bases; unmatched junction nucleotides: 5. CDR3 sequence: CASREQGSTEAFF. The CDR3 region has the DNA TGTGCCAGTAGGGAACAGGGGAGCACTGAAGCTTTCTTT.

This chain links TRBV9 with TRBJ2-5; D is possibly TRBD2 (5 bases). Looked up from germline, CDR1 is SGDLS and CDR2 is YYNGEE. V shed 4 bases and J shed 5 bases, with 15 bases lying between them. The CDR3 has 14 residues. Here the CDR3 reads CASSSYGVGETQYF. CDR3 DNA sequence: TGTGCCAGCAGCTCGTACGGGGTGGGGGAGACCCAGTACTTC.

The CDR3 DNA follows: TGTGCCAGCAGTCCAGGGCCTTCCTACGAGCAGTACTTC. It encodes CASSPGPSYEQYF. The chain has TRBV12-3 or TRBV12-4 and TRBJ2-7; tentative D call: TRBD1 (5 bases). The ends were cut back, 5 bases at V and 1 base at J, with 9 bases in the middle. CDR3 length: 13 amino acids.

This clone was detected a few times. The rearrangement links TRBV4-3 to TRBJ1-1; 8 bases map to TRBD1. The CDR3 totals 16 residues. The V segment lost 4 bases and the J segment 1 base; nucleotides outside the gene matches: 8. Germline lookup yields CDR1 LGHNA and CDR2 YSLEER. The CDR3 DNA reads TGCGCCAGCAGCCCCGGGACAGGCCACTCGAACACTGAAGCTTTCTTT. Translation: CASSPGTGHSNTEAFF.

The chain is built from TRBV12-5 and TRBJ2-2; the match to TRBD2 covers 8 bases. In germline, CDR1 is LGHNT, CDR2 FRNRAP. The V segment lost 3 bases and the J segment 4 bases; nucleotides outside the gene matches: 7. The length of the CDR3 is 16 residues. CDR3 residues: CASGFSGTSGTGELFF. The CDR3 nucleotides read TGTGCTAGTGGTTTTTCCGGGACTAGTGGCACCGGGGAGCTGTTTTTT.

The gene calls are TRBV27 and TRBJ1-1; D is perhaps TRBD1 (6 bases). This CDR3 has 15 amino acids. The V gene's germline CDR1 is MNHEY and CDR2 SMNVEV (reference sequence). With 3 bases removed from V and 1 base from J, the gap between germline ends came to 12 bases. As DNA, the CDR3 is TGTGCCAGCAGTTTTAGTGGGGGCCCGAACACTGAAGCTTTCTTT. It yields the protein CASSFSGGPNTEAFF.

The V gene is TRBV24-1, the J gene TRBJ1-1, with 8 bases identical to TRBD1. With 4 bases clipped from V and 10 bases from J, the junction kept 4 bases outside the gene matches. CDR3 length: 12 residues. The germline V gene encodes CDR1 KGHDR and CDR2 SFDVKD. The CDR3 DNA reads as TGTGCCACCAGTGACCCAGACAGGGGAGCTTTCTTT. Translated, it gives CATSDPDRGAFF.

CDR3 loop: CATSRAGGGGNQPQHF. The CDR3 DNA follows: TGTGCCACCAGCAGGGCGGGGGGCGGCGGCAATCAGCCCCAGCATTTT. V and J are TRBV15 and TRBJ1-5; TRBD1 is a possible D gene (6 bases). Germline V CDR1 and CDR2: LNHNV, YYDKDF (reference sequence). V was shortened by 3 bases and J by 2 bases, with 14 bases between the two germline ends. The CDR3 extends over 16 amino acids.

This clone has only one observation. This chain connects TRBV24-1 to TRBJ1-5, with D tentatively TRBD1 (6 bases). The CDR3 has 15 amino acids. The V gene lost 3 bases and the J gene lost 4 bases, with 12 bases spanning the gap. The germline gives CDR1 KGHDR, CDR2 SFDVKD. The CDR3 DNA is TGTGCCACCAGTGATCACAACAGGGAGAATCAGCCCCAGCATTTT. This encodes CATSDHNRENQPQHF.

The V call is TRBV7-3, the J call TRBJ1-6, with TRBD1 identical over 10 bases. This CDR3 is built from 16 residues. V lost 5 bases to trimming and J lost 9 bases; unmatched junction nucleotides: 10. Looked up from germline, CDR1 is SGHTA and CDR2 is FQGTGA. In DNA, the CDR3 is TGTGCCAGCAGCCTCACGCCGGGACAGGGGCTTTCACCCCTCCACTTT. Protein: CASSLTPGQGLSPLHF.

The CDR3 region has the DNA TGTGCCAGCAGCCGAGCCGTTAACACTGAAGCTTTCTTT. Translation gives CASSRAVNTEAFF. The chain recombines TRBV7-9 with TRBJ1-1; D is unresolved. The CDR3 covers 13 residues. The V gene's germline CDR1 is SEHNR and CDR2 FQNEAQ (reference sequence). Trimming left V 5 bases short and J 2 bases short, with 9 bases between.

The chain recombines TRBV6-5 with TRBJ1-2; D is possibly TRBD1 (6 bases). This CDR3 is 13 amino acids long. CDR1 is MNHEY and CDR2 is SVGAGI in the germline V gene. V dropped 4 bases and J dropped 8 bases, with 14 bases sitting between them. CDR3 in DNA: TGTGCCAGCAGTTTAGAAAGGACAGAGGGCTACACCTTC. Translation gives CASSLERTEGYTF.

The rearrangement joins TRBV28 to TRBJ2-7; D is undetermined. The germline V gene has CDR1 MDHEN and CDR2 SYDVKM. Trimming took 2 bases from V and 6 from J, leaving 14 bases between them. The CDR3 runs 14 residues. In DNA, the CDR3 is TGTGCCAGCAGTTTAGCGCTCGTTCTTTCCGAGCAGTACTTC. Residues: CASSLALVLSEQYF.